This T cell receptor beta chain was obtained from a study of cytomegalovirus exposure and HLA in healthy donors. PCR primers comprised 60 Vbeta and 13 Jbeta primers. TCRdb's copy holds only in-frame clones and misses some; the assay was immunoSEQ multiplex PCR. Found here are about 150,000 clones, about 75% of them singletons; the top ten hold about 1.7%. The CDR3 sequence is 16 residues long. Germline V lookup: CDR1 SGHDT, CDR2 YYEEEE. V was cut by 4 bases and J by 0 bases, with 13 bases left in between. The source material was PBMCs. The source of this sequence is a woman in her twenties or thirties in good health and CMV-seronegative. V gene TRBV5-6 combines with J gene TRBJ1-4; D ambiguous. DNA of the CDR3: TGTGCCAGCAGCAGTCGCCGACGGGCAACTAATGAAAAACTGTTTTTT. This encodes CASSSRRRATNEKLFF.